The 30 T cell receptor beta chains in this list originate from one sample, sequenced in a study of cytomegalovirus exposure and HLA in healthy donors. PCR amplification relied on 60 Vbeta primers (plus 13 Jbeta primers). Assay used: immunoSEQ multiplex PCR; TCRdb lists only in-frame clones, some missing. Of roughly 140,000 clones listed, almost 80% are singletons. Sequenced sample: PBMCs. The receptor source for this set is a woman in her forties in good health and CMV-seropositive.

The V call is TRBV4-2, the J call TRBJ1-1; D perhaps matches TRBD1 (5 bases). The CDR3 sequence is 20 residues long. Looked up from germline, CDR1 is LGHNA and CDR2 is YNFKEQ. V was pared by 0 bases and J by 0 bases, with 23 bases between. CDR3 in amino acids: CASSQDNPTGYYLMNTEAFF. The CDR3 DNA sequence: TGTGCCAGCAGCCAAGATAATCCCACAGGCTACTATCTAATGAACACTGAAGCTTTCTTT.

The rearrangement joins TRBV6-5 to TRBJ1-2, with a tentative D call TRBD1 (5 bases). The V and J ends lost 0 bases and 7 bases respectively, with 15 bases between them. Germline assignment: CDR1 MNHEY and CDR2 SVGAGI. This CDR3 region has 15 residues. CDR3 DNA: TGTGCCAGCAGTTACTCGATTGATTTGGGGCGTGGCTACACCTTC. Protein product: CASSYSIDLGRGYTF.

The CDR3 DNA sequence: TGTGCCAGTAGTCCGGGGGGTTTAGGGTTGGGTGAGACCCAGTACTTC. It is translated as CASSPGGLGLGETQYF. The V gene is TRBV19, the J gene TRBJ2-5; 7 bases line up with TRBD2. The germline V gene encodes CDR1 LNHDA and CDR2 SQIVND (reference sequence). The CDR3 totals 16 residues. V was pared by 5 bases and J by 5 bases, with 14 bases of the junction left unmatched.

The CDR3 DNA reads as TGTGCCAGCAGTGAATTCGGGGATGCTTTCTTT. It yields the protein CASSEFGDAFF. The rearrangement links TRBV2 to TRBJ1-1; D remains ambiguous. The CDR3 consists of 11 residues. The germline V and J ends were trimmed by 2 bases and 11 bases, with 9 bases remaining between them. The V gene's germline CDR1 is SNHLY and CDR2 FYNNEI.

This clone was picked up a small number of times. The chain is built from TRBV11-2 and TRBJ2-1; weak D call: TRBD2 (6 bases). The V and J ends lost 7 bases and 7 bases respectively, with 20 bases between them. Per the germline V gene, CDR1 is SGHAT and CDR2 is FQNNGV. There are 15 residues in the CDR3. In nucleotides, the CDR3 is TGTGCCAGCACGCCTTGGGGGGAAAGGGGAAATGAGCAGTTCTTC. Its protein is CASTPWGERGNEQFF.

This clone is a singleton in its sample. The chain recombines TRBV10-2 with TRBJ1-1, with TRBD1 matching 7 bases. J was trimmed by 0 bases and V by 0 bases; bases with no gene match: 13. The CDR3 has 19 residues. Germline V CDR1 and CDR2: WSHSY, SAAADI. CDR3 sequence reads: CASSESTRTGRVMNTEAFF. CDR3 bases: TGCGCCAGCAGTGAGTCGACCCGGACAGGTCGGGTCATGAACACTGAAGCTTTCTTT.

This clone was picked up a small number of times. The chain employs TRBV6-6 and TRBJ1-5; 8 bases align to TRBD1. Per the germline V gene, CDR1 is MNHNY and CDR2 is SVGAGI (reference sequence). CDR3 length equals 16 residues. V shed 4 bases and J 2 bases; nucleotides not matched to a gene: 7. CDR3 region: CASSLRQGPGNQPQHF. The DNA of the CDR3 is TGTGCCAGCAGTTTACGACAGGGGCCAGGCAATCAGCCCCAGCATTTT.

J is TRBJ1-2 and V is TRBV27, with 9 bases identical to TRBD1. With V trimmed by 2 bases and J by 1 base, 2 bases remained unmatched. This CDR3 is 15 amino acids long. CDR1 and CDR2 from the germline V gene are MNHEY and SMNVEV (reference sequence). The CDR3 here is CASSLRQGDNYGYTF. CDR3 coding DNA: TGTGCCAGCAGTTTACGACAGGGGGATAACTATGGCTACACCTTC.

The gene calls are TRBV6-1 and TRBJ2-7; 7 bases map to TRBD1. This CDR3 comprises 15 residues. Germline V gives CDR1 MNHNS, CDR2 SASEGT. V gave up 6 bases and J gave up 4 bases; unmatched junction bases: 12. As DNA, the CDR3 is TGTGCCAGCAGAAACTCCGGGACAGTGGAGTACGAGCAGTACTTC. This gives the protein CASRNSGTVEYEQYF.

This clone turned up a few times. This chain joins TRBV6-5 and TRBJ2-5; 7 nucleotides line up with TRBD2. CDR1 is MNHEY and CDR2 is SVGAGI in the germline V gene. The CDR3 has 15 amino acids. Trimming at V came to 0 bases and at J to 3 bases, leaving 4 bases not matched to a gene. The CDR3 spells CASSYSYRGEETQYF. In nucleotides, the CDR3 is TGTGCCAGCAGTTACTCTTATCGGGGGGAAGAGACCCAGTACTTC.

The sample holds a few counts of this clone. Here the CDR3 reads CASSLMFGGASGGAFEQYF. Written as DNA, the CDR3 is TGTGCCAGCAGCTTAATGTTCGGGGGAGCTAGCGGGGGCGCATTTGAGCAGTACTTC. The V and J genes are TRBV7-2 and TRBJ2-7; 10 positions agree with TRBD2. J was trimmed by 7 bases and V by 2 bases; bases with no gene match: 20. CDR3 size: 19 residues. Germline V gene data show CDR1 as SGHTA and CDR2 as FQGNSA. The whole variable domain, filled in from reference TRBV7-2 and TRBJ2-7, reads GAGVSQSPSNKVTEKGKDVELRCDPISGHTALYWYRQSLGQGLEFLIYFQGNSAPDKSGLPSDRFSAERTGGSVSTLTIQRTQQEDSAVYLCASSLMFGGASGGAFEQYFGPGTRLTVT.

The rearrangement uses TRBV10-2 and TRBJ2-1, with 7 bases identical to TRBD1. Germline CDR1 is WSHSY and CDR2 is SAAADI. The CDR3 covers 13 residues. Trimming cost V 6 bases and J 4 bases; bases outside gene matches: 3. CDR3 in DNA: TGCGCCAGCAGCGCGACAGGGTACAATGAGCAGTTCTTC. This gives the protein CASSATGYNEQFF.

In DNA, the CDR3 is TGTGCCAGCAGCTTGGGAGGGCTGGGAGGGGCAGATACGCAGTATTTT. It specifies CASSLGGLGGADTQYF. The chain couples TRBV5-4 to TRBJ2-3; 7 bases align to TRBD2. Unmatched junction bases numbered 8, after V lost 0 bases and J lost 4 bases. CDR3 length equals 16 residues. Germline V gene lookup returns CDR1 SGHNT and CDR2 YYREEE (reference sequence).

The chain is built from TRBV19 and TRBJ2-3, with 8 nucleotides matching TRBD2. Germline V gives CDR1 LNHDA, CDR2 SQIVND (reference sequence). CDR3 length: 15 amino acids. V was clipped by 5 bases and J by 0 bases; unmatched bases: 4. The CDR3, as DNA: TGTGCCAGTAGTCGCGGCGGGGGGAGCACAGATACGCAGTATTTT. This gives the protein CASSRGGGSTDTQYF.

The rearrangement joins TRBV6-6 to TRBJ2-5; no clear D. The CDR3 is made up of 16 amino acids. The germline V gene has CDR1 MNHNY and CDR2 SVGAGI (reference sequence). The ends were cut back, 3 bases at V and 11 bases at J, with 25 bases in the middle. The CDR3 DNA is TGTGCCAGCAGTTATGGCCAGGTGATTTATACGTCTGAGCAGTACTTC. This gives the protein CASSYGQVIYTSEQYF.

The chain joins TRBV9 to TRBJ2-7; D is possibly TRBD1 (6 bases). There are 15 residues in the CDR3. The V end was cut by 4 bases, the J end by 2 bases, with 16 bases between. Germline CDR1 reads SGDLS; CDR2 reads YYNGEE. CDR3: CASSPKPDRTYEQYF. CDR3 in DNA: TGTGCCAGCAGCCCGAAGCCTGACAGGACCTACGAGCAGTACTTC.

The chain carries TRBV5-4 and TRBJ1-5, with D uncertain. The CDR3 is 14 amino acids. V was pared by 1 base and J by 2 bases, with 7 bases between. Germline assignment: CDR1 SGHNT and CDR2 YYREEE (reference sequence). CDR3 in amino acids: CASSLMGGNQPQHF. CDR3 coding DNA: TGTGCCAGCAGCTTGATGGGAGGCAATCAGCCCCAGCATTTT.

This chain links TRBV7-9 with TRBJ2-2; D is uncertain. There are 15 residues in the CDR3. V was cut by 4 bases and J by 1 base, with 10 bases left in between. Germline CDR1 reads SEHNR; CDR2 reads FQNEAQ (reference sequence). CDR3 DNA: TGTGCCAGCAGCTCCGGTATGCGGAACACCGGGGAGCTGTTTTTT. This translates into CASSSGMRNTGELFF.

The chain is built from TRBV7-5 and TRBJ2-5; the DNA was not compared with TRBD1, the D call given in the table. TRBV7-5 is a documented pseudogene. CDR3 length: 16 residues. CDR3 residues: CVRSLARDRGRETQYF. The CDR3 region has the DNA TGTGTCAGAAGCTTAGCACGGGACAGGGGGCGAGAGACCCAGTACTTC.

The chain recombines TRBV9 with TRBJ2-3; 9 bases fit TRBD2. The CDR3 covers 15 residues. Unmatched junction bases numbered 2, after V lost 3 bases and J lost 0 bases. The germline CDR1 and CDR2 sequences are SGDLS and YYNGEE. The CDR3 loop is CASSGLAESTDTQYF. CDR3 sequence (DNA): TGTGCCAGCAGCGGACTAGCGGAGAGCACAGATACGCAGTATTTT.

The chain couples TRBV9 to TRBJ1-1, with D possibly TRBD1 on 5 matching bases. Trimming left V 2 bases short and J 0 bases short, with 8 bases between. This CDR3 comprises 14 residues. Germline V gene data show CDR1 as SGDLS and CDR2 as YYNGEE. DNA for the CDR3: TGTGCCAGCAGCGTTGGGGCAATGAACACTGAAGCTTTCTTT. Amino acids: CASSVGAMNTEAFF.

The CDR3 DNA sequence: TGTGCCAGCATTTGGGACAGGGGTGACTATGGCTACACCTTC. Translating gives CASIWDRGDYGYTF. The gene calls are TRBV6-1 and TRBJ1-2; 10 nucleotides line up with TRBD1. V was pared by 7 bases and J by 3 bases, with 5 bases of the junction left unmatched. Germline V gives CDR1 MNHNS, CDR2 SASEGT. The CDR3 loop spans 14 amino acids.

On this clone itself: The sample contains more than one DNA sequence encoding this CDR3. V gene TRBV27 combines with J gene TRBJ2-5; weak D call: TRBD2 (5 bases). Trimming removed 6 bases from V and 5 bases from J, with 10 bases in between. The V gene's germline CDR1 is MNHEY and CDR2 SMNVEV (reference sequence). CDR3 size: 12 residues. Written as DNA, the CDR3 is TGTGCCAGCAGCTTTGCGGGTGAGACCCAGTACTTC. Amino acid sequence: CASSFAGETQYF.

The chain employs TRBV5-1 and TRBJ2-7; the D gene is possibly TRBD1 (5 bases). The CDR3 has 14 residues. Trimming shortened V by 0 bases and J by 0 bases, and 7 bases separated the two germline ends. CDR1 is SGHRS and CDR2 is YFSETQ in the germline V gene. The CDR3 nucleotides are TGCGCCAGCAGCTTGGTCGACAGCTCCTACGAGCAGTACTTC. Its translation: CASSLVDSSYEQYF.

This clone was seen a handful of times. The chain employs TRBV5-1 and TRBJ1-2; D possibly corresponds to TRBD1 (5 bases). Trimming removed 0 bases from V and 6 bases from J, with 15 bases in between. The germline V gene encodes CDR1 SGHRS and CDR2 YFSETQ. The CDR3 is 15 residues long. The CDR3 nucleotides are TGCGCCAGCAGCTTGGCCGGGACTCCCCCCAATGGCTACACCTTC. Its protein product is CASSLAGTPPNGYTF. Variable domain in full (rest from reference TRBV5-1 and TRBJ1-2): KAGVTQTPRYLIKTRGQQVTLSCSPISGHRSVSWYQQTPGQGLQFLFEYFSETQRNKGNFPGRFSGRQFSNSRSEMNVSTLELGDSALYLCASSLAGTPPNGYTFGSGTRLTVV.

The chain uses TRBV2 and TRBJ2-5; D is unclear. Per the germline V gene, CDR1 is SNHLY and CDR2 is FYNNEI. Trimming removed 6 bases at V and 1 base at J, with 9 bases between. The CDR3 contains 13 residues. CDR3 sequence reads: CASRWAIQETQYF. CDR3 in DNA: TGTGCCAGCAGGTGGGCCATCCAAGAGACCCAGTACTTC.

This chain uses TRBV28 with TRBJ2-7; D is possibly TRBD2 (5 bases). This CDR3 region has 14 residues. CDR1 is MDHEN and CDR2 is SYDVKM in the germline V gene. Trimming cost V 3 bases and J 3 bases, with 12 bases left between them. DNA for the CDR3: TGTGCCAGCAGTTTTATGCCGGGGAGCTACGAGCAGTACTTC. It translates to CASSFMPGSYEQYF.

V is TRBV7-9 and J is TRBJ2-7; 9 bases align to TRBD2. V trimming: 0 bases; J trimming: 0 bases; junction bases outside the gene matches: 6. The CDR3 runs to 17 residues. The germline V gene has CDR1 SEHNR and CDR2 FQNEAQ (reference sequence). Here the CDR3 reads CASSLASGTSSSYEQYF. The CDR3 region has the DNA TGTGCCAGCAGCTTAGCGTCCGGGACTAGCAGCTCCTACGAGCAGTACTTC. The entire variable domain, with the rest obtained from reference TRBV7-9 and TRBJ2-7, is as follows: DTGVSQNPRHKITKRGQNVTFRCDPISEHNRLYWYRQTLGQGPEFLTYFQNEAQLEKSRLLSDRFSAERPKGSFSTLEIQRTEQGDSAMYLCASSLASGTSSSYEQYFGPGTRLTVT.

This clone occurred a few times. The CDR3, as DNA: TGTGCCAGCAGTTTAGGTATGAAGACTCGTGGCACAGATACGCAGTATTTT. Residues: CASSLGMKTRGTDTQYF. The rearrangement uses TRBV28 and TRBJ2-3; no clear D gene. CDR3 size: 17 residues. From germline, CDR1 is MDHEN and CDR2 SYDVKM. Trimming took off 2 bases at V and 1 base at J, with 16 bases between the two ends.

The chain carries TRBV4-2 and TRBJ2-7; TRBD2 agrees at 7 bases. Per germline, CDR1 LGHNA and CDR2 YNFKEQ. The CDR3 is 15 amino acids. After removal of 1 base from V and 5 bases from J, the junction contained 8 bases not matched to a gene. The CDR3 region is CASSQATLGGNEQYF. CDR3 sequence (DNA): TGTGCCAGCAGCCAAGCGACCCTCGGGGGGAACGAGCAGTACTTC.